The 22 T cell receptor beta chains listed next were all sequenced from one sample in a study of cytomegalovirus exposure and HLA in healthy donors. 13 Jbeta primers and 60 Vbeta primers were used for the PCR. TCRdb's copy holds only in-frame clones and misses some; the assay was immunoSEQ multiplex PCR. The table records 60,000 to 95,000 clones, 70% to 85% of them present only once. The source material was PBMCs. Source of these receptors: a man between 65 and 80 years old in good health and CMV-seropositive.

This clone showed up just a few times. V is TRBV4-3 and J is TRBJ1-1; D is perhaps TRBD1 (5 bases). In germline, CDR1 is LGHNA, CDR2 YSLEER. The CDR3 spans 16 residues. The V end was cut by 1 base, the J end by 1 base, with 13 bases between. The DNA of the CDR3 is TGCGCCAGCAGCCAAGGGTCCCGACAGCAGAACACTGAAGCTTTCTTT. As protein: CASSQGSRQQNTEAFF.

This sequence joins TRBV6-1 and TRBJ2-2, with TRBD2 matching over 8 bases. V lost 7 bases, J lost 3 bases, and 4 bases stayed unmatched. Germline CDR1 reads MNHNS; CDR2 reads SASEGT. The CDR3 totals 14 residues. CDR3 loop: CASTTGGDTGELFF. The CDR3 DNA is TGTGCCAGCACCACGGGGGGGGACACCGGGGAGCTGTTTTTT.

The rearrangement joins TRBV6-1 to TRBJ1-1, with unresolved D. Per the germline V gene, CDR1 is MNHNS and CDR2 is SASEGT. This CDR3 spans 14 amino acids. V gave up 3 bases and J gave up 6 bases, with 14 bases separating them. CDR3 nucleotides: TGTGCCAGCAGTGATCCAGGTGGGAGCGCTGAAGCTTTCTTT. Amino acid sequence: CASSDPGGSAEAFF.

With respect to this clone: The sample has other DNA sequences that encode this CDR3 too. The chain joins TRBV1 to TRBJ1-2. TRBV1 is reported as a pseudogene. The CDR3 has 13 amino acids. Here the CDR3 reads CTSSRARGYGYTF. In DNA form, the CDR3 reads TGCACCAGCAGCCGAGCCCGGGGTTATGGCTACACCTTC.

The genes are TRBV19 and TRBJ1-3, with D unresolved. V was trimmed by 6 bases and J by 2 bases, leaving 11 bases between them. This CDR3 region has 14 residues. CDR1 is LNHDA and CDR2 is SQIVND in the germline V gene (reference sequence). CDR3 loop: CASSRVGAGNTIYF. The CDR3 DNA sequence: TGTGCCAGTAGCCGTGTGGGAGCTGGAAACACCATATATTTT.

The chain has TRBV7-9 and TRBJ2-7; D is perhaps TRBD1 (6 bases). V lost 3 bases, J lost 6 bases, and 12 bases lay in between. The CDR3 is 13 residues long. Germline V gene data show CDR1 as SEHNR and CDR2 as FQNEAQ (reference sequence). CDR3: CASSFRTDGEQYF. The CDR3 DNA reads TGTGCCAGCAGCTTCAGGACAGATGGCGAGCAGTACTTC.

The CDR3 protein is CASSLMGRARNEQFF. The CDR3 DNA follows: TGTGCCAGCAGCTTAATGGGCAGGGCCCGAAATGAGCAGTTCTTC. The rearrangement uses TRBV7-2 and TRBJ2-1; maybe TRBD1 (5 bases). The V end lost 2 bases, the J end lost 7 bases, and 15 bases lay between the germline ends. Germline CDR1 reads SGHTA; CDR2 reads FQGNSA. The CDR3 has 15 residues. The full variable domain, completed using reference TRBV7-2 and TRBJ2-1, is GAGVSQSPSNKVTEKGKDVELRCDPISGHTALYWYRQSLGQGLEFLIYFQGNSAPDKSGLPSDRFSAERTGGSVSTLTIQRTQQEDSAVYLCASSLMGRARNEQFFGPGTRLTVL.

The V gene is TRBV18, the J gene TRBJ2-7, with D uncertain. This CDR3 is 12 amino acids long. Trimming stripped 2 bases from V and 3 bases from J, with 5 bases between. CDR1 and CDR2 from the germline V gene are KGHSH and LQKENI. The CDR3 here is CASSPRSYEQYF. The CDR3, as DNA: TGTGCCAGCTCACCAAGGAGCTACGAGCAGTACTTC.

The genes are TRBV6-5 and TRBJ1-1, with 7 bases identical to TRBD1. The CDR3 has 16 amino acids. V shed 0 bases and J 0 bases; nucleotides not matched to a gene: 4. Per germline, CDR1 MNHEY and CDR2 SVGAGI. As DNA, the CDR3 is TGTGCCAGCAGTTACTCCGGGACAGTATTGAACACTGAAGCTTTCTTT. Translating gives CASSYSGTVLNTEAFF.

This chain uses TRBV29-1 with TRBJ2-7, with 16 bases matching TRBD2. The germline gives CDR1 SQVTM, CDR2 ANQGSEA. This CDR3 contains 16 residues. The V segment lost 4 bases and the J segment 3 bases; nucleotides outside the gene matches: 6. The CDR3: CSVAGTSGGDDYEQYF. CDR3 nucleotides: TGCAGCGTTGCTGGGACTAGCGGGGGGGACGACTACGAGCAGTACTTC.

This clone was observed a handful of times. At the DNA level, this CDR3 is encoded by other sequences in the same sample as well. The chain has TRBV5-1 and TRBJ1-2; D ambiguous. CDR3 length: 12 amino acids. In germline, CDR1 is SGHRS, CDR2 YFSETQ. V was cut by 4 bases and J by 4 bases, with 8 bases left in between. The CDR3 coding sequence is TGCGCCAGCAGCCCCGGACTCTATGGCTACACCTTC. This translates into CASSPGLYGYTF.

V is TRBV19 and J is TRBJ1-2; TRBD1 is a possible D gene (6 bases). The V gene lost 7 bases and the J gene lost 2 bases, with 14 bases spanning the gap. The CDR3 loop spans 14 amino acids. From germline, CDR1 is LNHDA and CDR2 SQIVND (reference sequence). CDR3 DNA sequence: TGTGCCAGTACCTCCAGTGGGGGCAACTATGGCTACACCTTC. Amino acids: CASTSSGGNYGYTF. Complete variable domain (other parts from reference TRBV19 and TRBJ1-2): DGGITQSPKYLFRKEGQNVTLSCEQNLNHDAMYWYRQDPGQGLRLIYYSQIVNDFQKGDIAEGYSVSREKKESFPLTVTSAQKNPTAFYLCASTSSGGNYGYTFGSGTRLTVV.

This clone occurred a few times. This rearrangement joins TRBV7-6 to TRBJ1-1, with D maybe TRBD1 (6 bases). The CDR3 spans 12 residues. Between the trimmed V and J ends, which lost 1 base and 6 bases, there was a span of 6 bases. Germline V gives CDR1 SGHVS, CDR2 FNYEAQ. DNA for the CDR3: TGTGCCAGCAGCTTAGGGGGGCCTGAAGCTTTCTTT. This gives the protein CASSLGGPEAFF.

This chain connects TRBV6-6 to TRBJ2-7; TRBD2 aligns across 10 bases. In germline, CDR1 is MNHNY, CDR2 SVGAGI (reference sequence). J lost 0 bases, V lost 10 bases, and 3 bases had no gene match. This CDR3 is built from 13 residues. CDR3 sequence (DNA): TGTGCCACTGCTAGCGGGGGCTCCTACGAGCAGTACTTC. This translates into CATASGGSYEQYF.

CDR3 in amino acids: CASSPPAARGGRGTQYF. CDR3 DNA sequence: TGTGCCAGCAGCCCCCCGGCGGCGCGGGGGGGCCGCGGTACGCAGTATTTT. The chain couples TRBV7-2 to TRBJ2-3, with 9 bases fitting TRBD2. V gave up 5 bases and J gave up 8 bases; unmatched junction bases: 17. The V gene's germline CDR1 is SGHTA and CDR2 FQGNSA. The CDR3 consists of 17 residues.

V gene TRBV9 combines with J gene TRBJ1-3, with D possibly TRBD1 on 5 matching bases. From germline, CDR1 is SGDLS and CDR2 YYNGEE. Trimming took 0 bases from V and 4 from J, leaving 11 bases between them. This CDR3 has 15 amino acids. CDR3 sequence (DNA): TGTGCCAGCAGCGTAGAGGGGCGGTCGGGAAACACCATATATTTT. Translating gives CASSVEGRSGNTIYF.

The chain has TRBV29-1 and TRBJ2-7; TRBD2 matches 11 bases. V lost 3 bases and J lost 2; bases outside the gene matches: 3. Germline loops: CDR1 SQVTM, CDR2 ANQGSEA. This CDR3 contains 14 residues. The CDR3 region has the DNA TGCAGCGTTGATAGCGGGAGGGCCCCCTACGAGCAGTACTTC. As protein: CSVDSGRAPYEQYF.

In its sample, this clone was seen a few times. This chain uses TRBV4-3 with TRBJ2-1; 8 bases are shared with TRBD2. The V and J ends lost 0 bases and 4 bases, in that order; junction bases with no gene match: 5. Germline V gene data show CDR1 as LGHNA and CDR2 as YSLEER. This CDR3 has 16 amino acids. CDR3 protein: CASSQEFGGEYNEQFF. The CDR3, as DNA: TGCGCCAGCAGCCAAGAGTTCGGGGGGGAATACAATGAGCAGTTCTTC.

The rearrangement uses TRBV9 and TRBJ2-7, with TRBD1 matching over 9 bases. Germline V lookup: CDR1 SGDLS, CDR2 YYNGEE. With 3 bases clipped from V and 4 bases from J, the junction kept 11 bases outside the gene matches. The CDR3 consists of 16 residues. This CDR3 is CASSGGTGNYIYEQYF. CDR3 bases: TGTGCCAGCAGCGGTGGGACAGGGAATTATATTTACGAGCAGTACTTC.

CDR3 residues: CASSVDSRRSVNTIYF. In DNA form, the CDR3 reads TGTGCCAGCAGCGTGGACAGTCGCCGATCGGTTAACACCATATATTTT. This chain joins TRBV21-1 and TRBJ1-3; TRBD1, as called in the table, went unchecked against the DNA. TRBV21-1 is tagged as a pseudogene. This CDR3 is 16 amino acids long.

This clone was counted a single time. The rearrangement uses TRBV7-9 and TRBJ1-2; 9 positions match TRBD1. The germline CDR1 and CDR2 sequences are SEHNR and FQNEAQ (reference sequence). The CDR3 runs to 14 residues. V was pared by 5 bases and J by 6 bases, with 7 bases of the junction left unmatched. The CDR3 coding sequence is TGTGCCAGCAGCGCCGGGACAGGGATAGATGGCTACACCTTC. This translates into CASSAGTGIDGYTF. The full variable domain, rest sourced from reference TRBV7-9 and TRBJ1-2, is DTGVSQNPRHKITKRGQNVTFRCDPISEHNRLYWYRQTLGQGPEFLTYFQNEAQLEKSRLLSDRFSAERPKGSFSTLEIQRTEQGDSAMYLCASSAGTGIDGYTFGSGTRLTVV.

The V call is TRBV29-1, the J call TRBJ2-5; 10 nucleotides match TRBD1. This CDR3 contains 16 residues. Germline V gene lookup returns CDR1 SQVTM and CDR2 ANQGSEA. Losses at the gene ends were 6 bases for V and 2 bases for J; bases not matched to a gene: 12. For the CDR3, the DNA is TGCAGCGTGCGGACAGGGGGGTCACTCCCTCAAGAGACCCAGTACTTC. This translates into CSVRTGGSLPQETQYF.